This TCR beta chain stems from a study of CD8 T cells in ankylosing spondylitis. Each CDR3 protein is one row after TCRdb ran MiXCR on the 5' RACE reads. Of fewer than 550,000 distinct CDR3 sequences in the sample, about 5.4% were seen once. Findings of the study overall: Certain motif variants had earlier appeared in reactive arthritis synovial fluid and blood. Reportedly, significant enrichment of disease-linked clones occurred in matched ankylosing spondylitis synovial fluid. CD8+ cells made up the disease-linked clones, which were relatively rare in peripheral blood. Seemingly distinctive of ankylosing spondylitis blood was a TCR beta motif formed by eight highly homologous variants.

CDR3 size: 15 residues. V shed 3 bases and J 6 bases; nucleotides not matched to a gene: 4. This clonotype was counted only a few times. Its antigen is unknown. The chain combines TRBV12-3 or TRBV12-4 with TRBJ2-1; 11 positions match TRBD2. The specimen was blood, either unsorted or a sorted T cell fraction (not recorded which). The TCR sequence derives from a male donor with ankylosing spondylitis. The DNA of the CDR3 is TGTGCCAGCAGTTTCGGACTAGCGGGTGCCAATGAGCAGTTCTTC. As protein: CASSFGLAGANEQFF.